This is a list of T cell receptor beta chains from one sample in a study of long-term antiretroviral therapy in people with HIV. Method: immunoSEQ multiplex PCR; TCRdb's copy keeps in-frame clones and lacks some. The table has over 8,500 clones, roughly 80% seen once. The material sequenced was unsorted PBMCs, taken at the start of antiretroviral therapy, before treatment. Every receptor here comes from a man under 40 with HIV. Each CDR3 is given with its conserved first and last residue. A D gene is named only where the DNA matches it firmly. Not every row has a clone size; where given, it reads once, few, many or a size class.

TRBJ1-1	TRBV7-9	.	.	CASWDGALEAFF	TGTGCCAGCTGGGACGGGGCGTTGGAGGCTTTCTTT
TRBJ2-3	TRBV10-2	.	TRBD2	CASIQAGGADTQYF	TGCGCCAGCATCCAGGCGGGGGGGGCAGATACGCAGTATTTT
TRBJ1-2	TRBV19	.	.	CATSRSPYWDGYTF	TGTGCCACTAGTCGTTCGCCGTACTGGGATGGCTACACCTTC
TRBJ2-5	TRBV9	.	.	CASSVVRKQTQETQYF	TGTGCCAGCAGCGTAGTTCGTAAGCAGACACAAGAGACCCAGTACTTC
TRBJ1-4	TRBV6-6	.	.	CASSYLETVIF	TGTGCCAGCAGTTACCTGGAAACCGTAATTTTT
TRBJ1-1	TRBV28	.	.	CASSPQGRTEAFF	TGTGCCAGCAGTCCACAGGGAAGGACTGAAGCTTTCTTT
TRBJ2-7	TRBV18	.	TRBD2	CASALAGATYEQYF	TGTGCCAGCGCGCTAGCGGGGGCGACCTACGAGCAGTACTTC
TRBJ1-1	TRBV6-5	.	.	CASSYSTNMNTEAFF	TGTGCCAGCAGTTACTCGACGAACATGAACACTGAAGCTTTCTTT
TRBJ2-4	TRBV6-5	.	.	CASSSGGLDIQYF	TGTGCCAGCAGTTCCGGGGGGCTGGACATTCAGTACTTC
TRBJ1-5	TRBV2	once	TRBD1	CASSGLQGRPLRQPQHF	TGTGCCAGCAGTGGATTACAGGGGCGACCCTTGAGGCAGCCCCAGCATTTT
TRBJ2-2	TRBV7-9	.	.	CASSVLRASDTGELFF	TGTGCCAGCAGCGTACTCAGGGCGTCGGACACCGGGGAGCTGTTTTTT
TRBJ1-4	TRBV6-1	.	TRBD1	CASSGGQGAEKLFF	TGTGCCAGCAGTGGGGGACAGGGGGCCGAAAAACTGTTTTTT
TRBJ2-1	TRBV2	few	.	CATEGRMGLPQYNEQFF	TGTGCCACCGAGGGTCGAATGGGACTCCCCCAATACAATGAGCAGTTCTTC
TRBJ2-1	TRBV27	.	TRBD1	CASSRDRSSYNEQFF	TGTGCCAGCAGTCGGGACAGGAGCTCCTACAATGAGCAGTTCTTC
TRBJ1-5	TRBV2	.	.	CASKRTRQGNNQPQHF	TGTGCCAGCAAAAGAACGCGGCAGGGAAATAATCAGCCCCAGCATTTT
TRBJ1-4	TRBV6-6	.	.	CASRSNEKLFF	TGTGCCAGCAGAAGCAATGAAAAACTGTTTTTT
TRBJ1-2	TRBV6-1	.	.	CASRGGDYGYTF	TGTGCCAGCAGGGGGGGAGACTATGGCTACACCTTC
TRBJ2-3	TRBV14	.	TRBD1	CASSPPQPGTGGSTQYF	TGTGCCAGCAGCCCCCCTCAACCTGGGACAGGGGGCTCTACGCAGTATTTT
TRBJ1-1	TRBV27	once	.	CASSLAGLGTNTEAFF	TGTGCCAGCAGTTTAGCAGGGCTCGGAACGAACACTGAAGCTTTCTTT
TRBJ2-7	TRBV27	few	TRBD1	CASSVGPDREQYF	TGTGCCAGCAGCGTGGGTCCGGACAGGGAGCAGTACTTC
TRBJ2-3	TRBV9	.	.	CASSEGAGLDPQNTQYF	TGTGCCAGCAGCGAGGGGGCAGGACTAGACCCACAGAATACGCAGTATTTT
TRBJ1-2	TRBV18	.	.	CASSPLQGLLNYGYTF	TGTGCCAGCTCTCCCCTACAGGGCCTCTTAAACTATGGCTACACCTTC
TRBJ2-1	TRBV2	.	.	CASSSAADYNEQFF	TGTGCCAGCAGTAGTGCAGCCGACTACAATGAGCAGTTCTTC
TRBJ2-1	TRBV2	.	.	CASMGTFSSYNEQFF	TGTGCCAGCATGGGGACTTTCAGCTCCTACAATGAGCAGTTCTTC
TRBJ1-1	TRBV27	once	.	CASSLIGGGPNTEAFF	TGTGCCAGCAGTTTAATCGGTGGGGGGCCTAACACTGAAGCTTTCTTT
TRBJ2-1	TRBV18	.	.	CASSPPPVVDEQFF	TGTGCCAGCTCACCACCGCCAGTCGTCGATGAGCAGTTCTTC
TRBJ2-5	TRBV7-6	.	.	CASSLESLYQETQYF	TGTGCCAGCAGCTTAGAATCGTTATACCAAGAGACCCAGTACTTC
TRBJ2-1	TRBV9	.	TRBD1	CASSAVAGQGYNEQFF	TGTGCCAGCAGCGCAGTCGCGGGACAGGGGTACAATGAGCAGTTCTTC
TRBJ2-7	TRBV7-9	.	TRBD1	CASSSTGESMGEQYF	TGTGCCAGCAGCTCCACAGGGGAGTCTATGGGGGAGCAGTACTTC
TRBJ2-2	TRBV2	once	.	CASSAAGELFF	TGTGCCAGCAGTGCCGCCGGGGAGCTGTTTTTT
TRBJ2-7	TRBV25-1	.	.	CASLRVDTYEQYF	TGTGCCTCCCTGCGGGTCGATACCTACGAGCAGTACTTC
TRBJ2-3	TRBV5-6	.	.	CASTLTAGWGRTDTQYF	TGTGCCAGCACCTTGACGGCGGGGTGGGGGCGGACAGATACGCAGTATTTT
TRBJ2-7	TRBV2	.	TRBD2	CAIQTGTSPYEQYF	TGTGCCATTCAGACCGGGACTAGCCCCTACGAGCAGTACTTC
TRBJ2-5	TRBV10-3	.	TRBD1	CATGQGLETQYF	TGTGCCACCGGACAGGGGTTGGAGACCCAGTACTTC
TRBJ1-1	TRBV4-1	.	.	CASSQERTDDTEAFF	TGCGCCAGCAGCCAAGAACGGACGGACGACACTGAAGCTTTCTTT
TRBJ1-1	TRBV7-9	.	.	CASSLARDGNTEAFF	TGTGCCAGCAGCTTGGCCAGGGACGGGAACACTGAAGCTTTCTTT
TRBJ2-2	TRBV19	.	TRBD2	CASSIMTGLPITGELFF	TGTGCCAGTAGTATAATGACGGGACTACCTATCACCGGGGAGCTGTTTTTT
TRBJ2-3	TRBV11-2	.	TRBD2	CASSSILAGSDTQYF	TGTGCCAGCAGCTCTATACTAGCGGGCTCAGATACGCAGTATTTT
TRBJ2-6	TRBV15	few	TRBD1	CATSGRDSGPLGANVLTF	TGTGCCACCAGCGGACGGGACAGTGGTCCATTGGGGGCCAACGTCCTGACTTTC
TRBJ2-7	TRBV7-2	few	TRBD2	CASSPYGRGLAGASYEQYF	TGTGCCAGCAGCCCCTATGGCCGAGGACTAGCGGGAGCCAGCTACGAGCAGTACTTC
TRBJ2-1	TRBV5-8	.	.	CASSSPPGWEQFF	TGTGCCAGCAGCTCCCCGCCAGGCTGGGAGCAGTTCTTC
TRBJ1-1	TRBV4-2	.	.	CASSQGAGDNTEAFF	TGTGCCAGCAGCCAAGGGGCAGGCGATAACACTGAAGCTTTCTTT
TRBJ2-5	TRBV20-1	.	.	CSAREETQYF	TGCAGTGCTAGGGAAGAGACCCAGTACTTC
TRBJ2-5	TRBV9	few	TRBD1	CASSAGQGAEETQYF	TGTGCCAGCAGCGCAGGACAGGGGGCGGAAGAGACCCAGTACTTC